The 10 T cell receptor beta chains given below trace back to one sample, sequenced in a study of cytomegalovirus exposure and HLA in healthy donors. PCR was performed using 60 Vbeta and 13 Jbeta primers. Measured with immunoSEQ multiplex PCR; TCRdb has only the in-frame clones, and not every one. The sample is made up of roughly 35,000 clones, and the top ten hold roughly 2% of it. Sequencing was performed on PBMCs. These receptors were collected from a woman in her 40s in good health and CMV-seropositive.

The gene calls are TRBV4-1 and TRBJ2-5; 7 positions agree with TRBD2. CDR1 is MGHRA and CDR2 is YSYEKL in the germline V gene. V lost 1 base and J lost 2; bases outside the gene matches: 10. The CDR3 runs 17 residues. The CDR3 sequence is CASSQVNLGLTQETQYF. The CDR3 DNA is TGCGCCAGCAGCCAAGTAAATCTGGGACTAACACAAGAGACCCAGTACTTC.

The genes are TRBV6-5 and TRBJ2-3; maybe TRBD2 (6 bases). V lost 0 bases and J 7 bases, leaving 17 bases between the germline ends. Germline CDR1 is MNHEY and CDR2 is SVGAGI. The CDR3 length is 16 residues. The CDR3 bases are TGTGCCAGCAGTTACTCCTCTAGCGTAGTCACCTATACGCAGTATTTT. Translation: CASSYSSSVVTYTQYF.

The CDR3 sequence: CASSIPAGASGRKTQYF. The CDR3 coding sequence is TGTGCCAGTAGTATACCCGCGGGGGCTAGCGGGAGAAAGACCCAGTACTTC. The chain joins TRBV19 to TRBJ2-5; the match to TRBD2 covers 10 bases. There are 17 residues in the CDR3. Losses at the gene ends were 2 bases for V and 6 bases for J; bases not matched to a gene: 12. Germline V gives CDR1 LNHDA, CDR2 SQIVND (reference sequence).

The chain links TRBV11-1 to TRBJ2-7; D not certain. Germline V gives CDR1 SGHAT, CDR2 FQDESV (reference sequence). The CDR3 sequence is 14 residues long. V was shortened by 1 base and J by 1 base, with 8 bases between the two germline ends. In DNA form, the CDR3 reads TGTGCCAGCAGCTTAGGTGGCACGTCCTACGAGCAGTACTTC. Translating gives CASSLGGTSYEQYF.

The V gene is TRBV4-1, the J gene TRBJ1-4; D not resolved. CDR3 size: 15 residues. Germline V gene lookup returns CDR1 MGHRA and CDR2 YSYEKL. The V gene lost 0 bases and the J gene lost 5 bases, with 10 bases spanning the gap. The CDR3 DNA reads TGCGCCAGCAGCCAAGATGGGCAGTTGAATGAAAAACTGTTTTTT. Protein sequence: CASSQDGQLNEKLFF.

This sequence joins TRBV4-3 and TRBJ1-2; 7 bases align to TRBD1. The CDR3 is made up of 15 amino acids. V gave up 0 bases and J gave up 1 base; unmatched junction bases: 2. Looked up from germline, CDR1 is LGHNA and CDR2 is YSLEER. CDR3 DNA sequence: TGCGCCAGCAGCCAAGAGCACAGGGGTAACTATGGCTACACCTTC. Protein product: CASSQEHRGNYGYTF.

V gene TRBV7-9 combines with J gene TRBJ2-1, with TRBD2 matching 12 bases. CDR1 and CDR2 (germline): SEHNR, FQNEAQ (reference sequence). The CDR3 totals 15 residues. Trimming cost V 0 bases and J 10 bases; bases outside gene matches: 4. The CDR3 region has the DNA TGTGCCAGCAGCTTAGCGCTAGCGGGAGGGCGGGAGCAGTTCTTC. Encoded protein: CASSLALAGGREQFF.

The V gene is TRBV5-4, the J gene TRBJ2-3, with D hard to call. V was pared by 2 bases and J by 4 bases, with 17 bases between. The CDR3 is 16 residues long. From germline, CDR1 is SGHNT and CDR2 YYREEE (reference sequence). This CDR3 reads CASSLIAAPVADTQYF. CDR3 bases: TGTGCCAGCAGCTTAATAGCCGCACCCGTTGCAGATACGCAGTATTTT. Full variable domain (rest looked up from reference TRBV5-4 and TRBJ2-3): ETGVTQSPTHLIKTRGQQVTLRCSSQSGHNTVSWYQQALGQGPQFIFQYYREEENGRGNFPPRFSGLQFPNYSSELNVNALELDDSALYLCASSLIAAPVADTQYFGPGTRLTVL.

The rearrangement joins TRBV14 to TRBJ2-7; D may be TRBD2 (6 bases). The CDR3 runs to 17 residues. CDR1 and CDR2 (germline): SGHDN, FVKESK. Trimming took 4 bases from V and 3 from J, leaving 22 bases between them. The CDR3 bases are TGTGCCAGCAGCCCCCTGATGGGGGGAAAGAGCTACTACGAGCAGTACTTC. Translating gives CASSPLMGGKSYYEQYF.

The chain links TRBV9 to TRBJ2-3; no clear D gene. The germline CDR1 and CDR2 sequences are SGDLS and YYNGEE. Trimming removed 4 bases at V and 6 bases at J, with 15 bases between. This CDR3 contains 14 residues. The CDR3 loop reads CASSPRPNSDTQYF. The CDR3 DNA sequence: TGTGCCAGCAGCCCCCGCCCGAACAGCGATACGCAGTATTTT.